This TCR beta chain stems from a study of blood T cell repertoires in COVID-19 (dated by TCRdb to about 2020). About the investigation overall: Collaborator samples came from the United States, Italy and Spain and covered acute and convalescent phases of COVID-19. The prospective study material was composed of cDNA or gDNA derived from T cells, B-cell-depleted T cells, or PBMCs. The dataset comprised deeply sampled blood TCRbeta repertoires from subjects exposed to, actively infected with, or recovered from COVID-19. The repertoires were made available in a free public database intended to serve as a resource for research on the immune response to SARS-CoV-2. The samples were drawn from the first 160 participants of the ongoing ImmuneRACE study and from 1,254 subjects provided by 6 global collaborators. Sample metadata almost always included a de-identified subject ID, COVID-19 status, age in years and sex. Where available, HLA class I and class II types were obtained from metadata supplied by the sample provider rather than from assay-based typing. Points the paper makes about the study in general: The amount of clinical and demographic metadata varied by source and participant and was provided uncurated.

V is shortened by 2 bases, J by 4 bases, and the region joining them spans 6 bases. The germline V gene encodes CDR1 SNHLY and CDR2 FYNNEI. From the cysteine through the phenylalanine, the CDR3 covers 14 amino acids. Only the CDR3 part of the read is kept: 42 bases, read in frame from the first base. Regarding this clone: What this receptor recognizes is not known. No much larger clonotype is one base removed from it; base qualities were not supplied.

One collaborating source in Seattle enrolled patients during active infection and followed them longitudinally through the course of disease. Collaborating institutions collected whole blood in K2EDTA tubes following their own protocols. Collaborator samples were shipped for TCRbeta analysis as frozen whole blood, isolated PBMCs, or DNA extracted from either sample type. TCRbeta CDR3 regions were amplified from genomic DNA by means of the immunoSEQ Assay, a bias-controlled multiplex PCR. Concerning the study's data processing: The number of nucleated cells in each sample was estimated by amplification of reference gene primers within the assay. Sequence reads were collapsed and filtered to measure the absolute abundance of every unique TCRbeta CDR3 rearrangement. For each sample, productive Simpson clonality was calculated as the square root of Simpson's diversity index across productive rearrangements. Entries here come from immuneACCESS through TCRdb and include only in-frame sequences with V and J called. Some clones fail to appear in such tables; in the studies checked, an unresolved V gene covers under half of the shortfall, and the cause of the remainder is unknown. The V and J calls and the clone size are those of that table, but D and trimming were determined from the DNA. The sample profile shows hundreds of thousands of clones; 85% to 90% of them were found once. Of the sample, under 8.5% falls within the top ten clones.

The specimen sequenced was peripheral blood. The receptor was isolated from a woman in her 50s with COVID-19, enrolled during active disease. Here the chain combines TRBV2 and TRBJ1-6; perhaps TRBD1 is the D gene, with 5 bases matching. The sequenced DNA: TGTGCCAGCAGTGAACGGGGGTATAATTCACCCCTCCACTTT. Translated, it gives CASSERGYNSPLHF. With the rest looked up from the reference TRBV2 and TRBJ1-6 genes rather than sequenced, the full variable domain is EPEVTQTPSHQVTQMGQEVILRCVPISNHLYFYWYRQILGQKVEFLVSFYNNEISEKSEIFDDQFSVERPDGSNFTLKIRSTKLEDSAMYFCASSERGYNSPLHFGNGTRLTVT.